This T cell receptor (beta chain) stems from a study of tumor-infiltrating lymphocytes in oesophageal squamous cell carcinoma. TCRdb used MiXCR to reprocess the PCR reads, holding one entry per CDR3 protein. The table has approximately 11,000 distinct CDR3 sequences, roughly 54% seen once. The CDR3 is 13 amino acids. Germline V lookup: CDR1 SEHNR, CDR2 FQNEAQ (reference sequence). Deletions cut 7 bases from V and 4 bases from J, with 13 bases between. In its sample, this clonotype ranks as medium-sized. Sequencing was performed on esophageal tumor tissue. The V call is TRBV7-9, the J call TRBJ1-1; a possible D gene is TRBD1 (5 bases). The clonotype originates from a male donor with esophageal squamous cell carcinoma. CDR3 sequence: CASTIQEFTEAFF. CDR3 bases: TGTGCCAGCACCATACAGGAATTCACTGAAGCTTTCTTT. Supplemented by reference TRBV7-9 and TRBJ1-1, the full variable domain reads DTGVSQNPRHKITKRGQNVTFRCDPISEHNRLYWYRQTLGQGPEFLTYFQNEAQLEKSRLLSDRFSAERPKGSFSTLEIQRTEQGDSAMYLCASTIQEFTEAFFGQGTRLTVV.